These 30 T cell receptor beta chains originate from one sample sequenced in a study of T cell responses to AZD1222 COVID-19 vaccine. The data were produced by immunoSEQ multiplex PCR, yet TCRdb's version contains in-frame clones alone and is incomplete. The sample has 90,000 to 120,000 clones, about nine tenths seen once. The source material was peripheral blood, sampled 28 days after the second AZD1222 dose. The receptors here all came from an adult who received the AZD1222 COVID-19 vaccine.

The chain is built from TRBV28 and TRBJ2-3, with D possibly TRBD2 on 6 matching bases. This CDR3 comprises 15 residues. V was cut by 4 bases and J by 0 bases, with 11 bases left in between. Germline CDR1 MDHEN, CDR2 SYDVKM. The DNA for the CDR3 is TGTGCCAGCAGTTCCCGGGACTTGAGCACAGATACGCAGTATTTT. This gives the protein CASSSRDLSTDTQYF.

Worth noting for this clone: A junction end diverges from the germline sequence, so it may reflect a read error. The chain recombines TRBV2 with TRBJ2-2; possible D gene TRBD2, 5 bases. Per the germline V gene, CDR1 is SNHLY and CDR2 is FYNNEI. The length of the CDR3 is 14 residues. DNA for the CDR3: TGTGCCAGCATTGAAAGCGGTAACACCGGGGAGCTGTTTTTT. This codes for CASIESGNTGELFF.

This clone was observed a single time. CDR3 DNA sequence: TGTGCCAGCAATGGGCTCCAAGTTCCCCCCTACGAGCAGTACTTC. Protein sequence: CASNGLQVPPYEQYF. The genes are TRBV6-5 and TRBJ2-7; no definite D call. Trimming removed 7 bases from V and 2 bases from J, with 18 bases in between. Germline V gene sequence: CDR1 MNHEY, CDR2 SVGAGI. The CDR3 length is 15 residues.

In DNA form, the CDR3 reads TGTGCCAGCAGCCCTACCTACCTGGCGGAACTCCCCTACGAGCAGTACTTC. Its translation: CASSPTYLAELPYEQYF. The chain joins TRBV6-2 or TRBV6-3 to TRBJ2-7, with D unclear. The germline CDR1 and CDR2 sequences are MNHEY and SVGEGT. CDR3 length: 17 residues. Trimming removed 6 bases at V and 2 bases at J, with 23 bases between.

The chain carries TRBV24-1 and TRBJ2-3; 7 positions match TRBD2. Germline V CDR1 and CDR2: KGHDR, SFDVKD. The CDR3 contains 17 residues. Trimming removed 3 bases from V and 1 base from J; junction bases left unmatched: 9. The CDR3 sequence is CATSDGWGGSRTDTQYF. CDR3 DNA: TGTGCCACCAGTGATGGGTGGGGCGGGAGTCGCACAGATACGCAGTATTTT.

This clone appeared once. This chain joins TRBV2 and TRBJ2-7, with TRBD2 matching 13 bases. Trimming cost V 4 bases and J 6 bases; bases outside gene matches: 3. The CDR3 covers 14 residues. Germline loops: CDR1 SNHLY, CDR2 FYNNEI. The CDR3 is CASSAGTSGTEQYF. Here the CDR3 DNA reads TGTGCCAGCAGTGCGGGGACTAGCGGGACCGAGCAGTACTTC.

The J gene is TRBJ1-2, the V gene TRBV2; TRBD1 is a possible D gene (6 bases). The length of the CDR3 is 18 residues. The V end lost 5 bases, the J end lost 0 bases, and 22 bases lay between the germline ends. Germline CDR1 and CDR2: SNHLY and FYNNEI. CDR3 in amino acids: CASSPHWVGQGTNYGYTF. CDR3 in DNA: TGTGCCAGCAGTCCCCATTGGGTAGGGCAGGGGACTAACTATGGCTACACCTTC.

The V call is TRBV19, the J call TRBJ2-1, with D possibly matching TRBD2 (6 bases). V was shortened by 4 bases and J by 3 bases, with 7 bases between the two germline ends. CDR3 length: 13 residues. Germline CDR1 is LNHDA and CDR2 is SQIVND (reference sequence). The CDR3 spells CASSTAGYNEQFF. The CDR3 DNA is TGTGCCAGTAGTACAGCGGGCTACAATGAGCAGTTCTTC.

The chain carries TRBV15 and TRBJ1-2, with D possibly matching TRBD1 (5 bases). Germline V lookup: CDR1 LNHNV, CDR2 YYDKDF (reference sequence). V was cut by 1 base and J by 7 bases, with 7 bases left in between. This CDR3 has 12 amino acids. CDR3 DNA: TGTGCCACCAGCAGAGGGGGCACTGGCTACACCTTC. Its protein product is CATSRGGTGYTF.

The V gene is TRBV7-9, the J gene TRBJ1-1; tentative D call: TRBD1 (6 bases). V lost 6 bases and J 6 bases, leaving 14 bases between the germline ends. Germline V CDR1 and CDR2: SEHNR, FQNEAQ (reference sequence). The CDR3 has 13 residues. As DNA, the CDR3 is TGTGCCAGCAGTCTACAGGGCTGGTCTGAAGCTTTCTTT. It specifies CASSLQGWSEAFF.

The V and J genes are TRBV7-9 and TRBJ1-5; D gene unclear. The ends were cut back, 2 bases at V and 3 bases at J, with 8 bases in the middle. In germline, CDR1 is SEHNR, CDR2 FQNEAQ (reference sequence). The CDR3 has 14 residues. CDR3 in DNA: TGTGCCAGCAGCTTATTAGGCCTCAATCAGCCCCAGCATTTT. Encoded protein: CASSLLGLNQPQHF. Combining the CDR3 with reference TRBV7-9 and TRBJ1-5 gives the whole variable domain DTGVSQNPRHKITKRGQNVTFRCDPISEHNRLYWYRQTLGQGPEFLTYFQNEAQLEKSRLLSDRFSAERPKGSFSTLEIQRTEQGDSAMYLCASSLLGLNQPQHFGDGTRLSIL.

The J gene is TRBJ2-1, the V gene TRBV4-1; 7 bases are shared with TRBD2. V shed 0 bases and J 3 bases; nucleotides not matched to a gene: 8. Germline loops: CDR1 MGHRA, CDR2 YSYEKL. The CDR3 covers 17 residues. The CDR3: CASSQDPLAASYNEQFF. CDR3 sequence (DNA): TGCGCCAGCAGCCAAGACCCTCTAGCGGCGAGCTACAATGAGCAGTTCTTC.

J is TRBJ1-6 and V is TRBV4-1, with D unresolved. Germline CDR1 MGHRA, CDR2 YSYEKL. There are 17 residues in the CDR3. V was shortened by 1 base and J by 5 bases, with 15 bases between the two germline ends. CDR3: CASSQVGSEGNNSPLHF. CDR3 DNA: TGCGCCAGCAGCCAAGTTGGGTCAGAAGGGAATAATTCACCCCTCCACTTT.

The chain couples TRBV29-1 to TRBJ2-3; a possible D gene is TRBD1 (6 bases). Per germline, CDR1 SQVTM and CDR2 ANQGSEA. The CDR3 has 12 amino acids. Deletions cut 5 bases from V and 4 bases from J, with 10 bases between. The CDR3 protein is CSVRGGSDTQYF. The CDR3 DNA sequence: TGCAGCGTTAGAGGGGGATCAGATACGCAGTATTTT.

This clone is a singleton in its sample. CDR3 loop: CASSSYRGQADTQYF. CDR3 nucleotides: TGCGCCAGCAGCTCCTACAGGGGGCAGGCAGATACGCAGTATTTT. The genes are TRBV5-1 and TRBJ2-3, with 9 bases aligning to TRBD1. CDR3 size: 15 residues. CDR1 is SGHRS, CDR2 YFSETQ, per germline. V lost 3 bases and J lost 4; bases outside the gene matches: 6.

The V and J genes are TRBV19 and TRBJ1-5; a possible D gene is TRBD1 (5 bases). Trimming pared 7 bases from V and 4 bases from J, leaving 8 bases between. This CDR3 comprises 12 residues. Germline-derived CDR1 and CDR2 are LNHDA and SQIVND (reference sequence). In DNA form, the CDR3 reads TGTGCCAGTAAAGACAGTAATCAGCCCCAGCATTTT. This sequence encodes CASKDSNQPQHF.

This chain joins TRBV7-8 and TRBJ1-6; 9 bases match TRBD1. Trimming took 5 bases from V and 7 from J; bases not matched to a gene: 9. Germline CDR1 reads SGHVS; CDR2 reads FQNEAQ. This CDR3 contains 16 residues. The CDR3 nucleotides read TGTGCCAGCAGCCTAAGTACAGGGGGCTTAAATTCACCCCTCCACTTT. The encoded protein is CASSLSTGGLNSPLHF.

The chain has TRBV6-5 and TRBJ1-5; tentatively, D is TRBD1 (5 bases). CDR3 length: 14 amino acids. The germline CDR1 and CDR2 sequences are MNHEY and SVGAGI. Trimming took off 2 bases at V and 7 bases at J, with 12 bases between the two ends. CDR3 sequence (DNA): TGTGCCAGCAGTTACCCGGGGGTGGGGCAGCCCCAGCATTTT. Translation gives CASSYPGVGQPQHF.

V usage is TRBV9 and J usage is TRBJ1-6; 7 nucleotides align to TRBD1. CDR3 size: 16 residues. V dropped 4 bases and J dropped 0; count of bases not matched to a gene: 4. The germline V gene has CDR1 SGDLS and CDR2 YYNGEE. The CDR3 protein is CASSLRGSSYNSPLHF. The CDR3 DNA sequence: TGTGCCAGCAGCCTCAGGGGGAGCTCCTATAATTCACCCCTCCACTTT.

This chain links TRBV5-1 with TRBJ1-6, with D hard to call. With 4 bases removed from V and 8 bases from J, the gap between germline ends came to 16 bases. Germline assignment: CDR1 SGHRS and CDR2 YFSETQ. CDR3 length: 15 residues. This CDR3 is CASSEMGRTDSPLHF. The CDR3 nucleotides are TGCGCCAGCAGCGAAATGGGTCGTACAGATTCACCCCTCCACTTT.

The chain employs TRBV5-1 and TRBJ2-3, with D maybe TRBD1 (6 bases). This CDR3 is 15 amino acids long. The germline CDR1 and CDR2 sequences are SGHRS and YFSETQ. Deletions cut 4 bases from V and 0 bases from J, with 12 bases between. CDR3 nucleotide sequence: TGCGCCAGCAGCAGGACAGAGCCCAGCACAGATACGCAGTATTTT. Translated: CASSRTEPSTDTQYF. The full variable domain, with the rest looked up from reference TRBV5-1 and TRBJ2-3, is KAGVTQTPRYLIKTRGQQVTLSCSPISGHRSVSWYQQTPGQGLQFLFEYFSETQRNKGNFPGRFSGRQFSNSRSEMNVSTLELGDSALYLCASSRTEPSTDTQYFGPGTRLTVL.

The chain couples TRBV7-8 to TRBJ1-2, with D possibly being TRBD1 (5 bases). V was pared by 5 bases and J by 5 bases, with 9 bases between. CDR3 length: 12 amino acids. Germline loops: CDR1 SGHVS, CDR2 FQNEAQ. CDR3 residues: CASSPRDYGYTF. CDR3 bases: TGTGCCAGCAGCCCCAGGGATTATGGCTACACCTTC.

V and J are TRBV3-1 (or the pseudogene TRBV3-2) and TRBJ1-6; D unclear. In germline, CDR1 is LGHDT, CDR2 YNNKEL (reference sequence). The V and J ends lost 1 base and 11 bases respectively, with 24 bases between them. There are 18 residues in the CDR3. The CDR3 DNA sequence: TGTGCCAGCAGCCAAGGCGGTCCCAGTCCCGTTTTCATTCCACCCCTCCACTTT. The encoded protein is CASSQGGPSPVFIPPLHF.

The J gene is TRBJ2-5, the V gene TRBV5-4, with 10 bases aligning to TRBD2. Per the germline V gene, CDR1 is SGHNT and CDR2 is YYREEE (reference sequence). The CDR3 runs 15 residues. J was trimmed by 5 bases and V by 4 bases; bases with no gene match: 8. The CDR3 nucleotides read TGTGCCAGCAGCCCTAGCGGGGGAGGATTGGAGACCCAGTACTTC. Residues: CASSPSGGGLETQYF. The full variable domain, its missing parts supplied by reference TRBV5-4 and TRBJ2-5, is ETGVTQSPTHLIKTRGQQVTLRCSSQSGHNTVSWYQQALGQGPQFIFQYYREEENGRGNFPPRFSGLQFPNYSSELNVNALELDDSALYLCASSPSGGGLETQYFGPGTRLLVL.

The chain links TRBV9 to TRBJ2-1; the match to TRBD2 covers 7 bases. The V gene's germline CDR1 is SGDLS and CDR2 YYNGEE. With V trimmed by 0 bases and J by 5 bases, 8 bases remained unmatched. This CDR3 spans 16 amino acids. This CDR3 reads CASSVAAGVIDNEQFF. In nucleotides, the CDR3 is TGTGCCAGCAGCGTAGCGGCGGGGGTGATTGACAATGAGCAGTTCTTC. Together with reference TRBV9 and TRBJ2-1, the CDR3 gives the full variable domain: DSGVTQTPKHLITATGQRVTLRCSPRSGDLSVYWYQQSLDQGLQFLIQYYNGEERAKGNILERFSAQQFPDLHSELNLSSLELGDSALYFCASSVAAGVIDNEQFFGPGTRLTVL.

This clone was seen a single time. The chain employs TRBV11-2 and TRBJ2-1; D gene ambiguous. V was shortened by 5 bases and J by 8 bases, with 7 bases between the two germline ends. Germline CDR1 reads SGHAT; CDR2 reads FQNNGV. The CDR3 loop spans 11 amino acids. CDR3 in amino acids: CASSPKYEQFF. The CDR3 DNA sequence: TGTGCCAGCAGCCCTAAATATGAGCAGTTCTTC. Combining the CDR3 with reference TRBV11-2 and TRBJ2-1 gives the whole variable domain EAGVAQSPRYKIIEKRQSVAFWCNPISGHATLYWYQQILGQGPKLLIQFQNNGVVDDSQLPKDRFSAERLKGVDSTLKIQPAKLEDSAVYLCASSPKYEQFFGPGTRLTVL.

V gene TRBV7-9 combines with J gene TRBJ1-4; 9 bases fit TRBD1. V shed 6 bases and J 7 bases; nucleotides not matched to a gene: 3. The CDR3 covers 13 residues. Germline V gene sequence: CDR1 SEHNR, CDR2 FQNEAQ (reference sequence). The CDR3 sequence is CASRPGQGEKLFF. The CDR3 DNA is TGTGCCAGCAGGCCGGGACAGGGTGAAAAACTGTTTTTT.

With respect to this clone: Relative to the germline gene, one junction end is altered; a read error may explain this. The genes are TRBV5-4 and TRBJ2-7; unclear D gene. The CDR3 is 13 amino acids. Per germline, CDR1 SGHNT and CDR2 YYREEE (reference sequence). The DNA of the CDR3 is TGTGCCAGCAGCTTTGGGCTGTCCTTCGAGCAGTACTTC. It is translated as CASSFGLSFEQYF.

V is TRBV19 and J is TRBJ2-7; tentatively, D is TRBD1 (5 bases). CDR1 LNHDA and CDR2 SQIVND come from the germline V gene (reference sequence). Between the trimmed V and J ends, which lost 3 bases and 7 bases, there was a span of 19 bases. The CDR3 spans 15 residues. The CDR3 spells CASSIETAGSLEQYF. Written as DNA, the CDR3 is TGTGCCAGTAGTATCGAGACAGCCGGATCGCTGGAGCAGTACTTC.

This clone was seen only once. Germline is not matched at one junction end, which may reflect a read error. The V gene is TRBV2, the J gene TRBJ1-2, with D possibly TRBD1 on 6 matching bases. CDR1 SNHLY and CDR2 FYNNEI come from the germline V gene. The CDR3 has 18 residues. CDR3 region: CASSEGGAGVLANYGYTF. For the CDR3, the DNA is TGTGCCAGCAGCGAAGGAGGGGCAGGGGTCTTAGCTAACTATGGCTACACCTTC. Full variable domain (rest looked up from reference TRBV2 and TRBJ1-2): EPEVTQTPSHQVTQMGQEVILRCVPISNHLYFYWYRQILGQKVEFLVSFYNNEISEKSEIFDDQFSVERPDGSNFTLKIRSTKLEDSAMYFCASSEGGAGVLANYGYTFGSGTRLTVV.